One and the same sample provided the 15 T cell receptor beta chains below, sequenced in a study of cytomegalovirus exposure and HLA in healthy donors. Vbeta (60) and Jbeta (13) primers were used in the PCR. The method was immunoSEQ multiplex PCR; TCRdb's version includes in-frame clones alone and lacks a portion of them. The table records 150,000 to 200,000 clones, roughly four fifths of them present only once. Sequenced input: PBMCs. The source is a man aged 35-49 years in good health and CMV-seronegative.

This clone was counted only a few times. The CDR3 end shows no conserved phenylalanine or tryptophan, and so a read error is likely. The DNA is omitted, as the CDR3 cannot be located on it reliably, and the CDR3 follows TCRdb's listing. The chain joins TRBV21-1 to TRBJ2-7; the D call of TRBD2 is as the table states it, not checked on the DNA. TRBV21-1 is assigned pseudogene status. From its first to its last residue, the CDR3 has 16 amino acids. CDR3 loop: CASSKANQTSGRQSKG.

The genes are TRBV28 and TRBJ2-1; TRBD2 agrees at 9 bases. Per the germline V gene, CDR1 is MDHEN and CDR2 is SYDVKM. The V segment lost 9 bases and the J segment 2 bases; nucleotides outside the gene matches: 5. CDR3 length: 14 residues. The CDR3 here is CASLASGTYNEQFF. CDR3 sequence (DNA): TGTGCCAGTTTGGCTAGCGGGACCTACAATGAGCAGTTCTTC.

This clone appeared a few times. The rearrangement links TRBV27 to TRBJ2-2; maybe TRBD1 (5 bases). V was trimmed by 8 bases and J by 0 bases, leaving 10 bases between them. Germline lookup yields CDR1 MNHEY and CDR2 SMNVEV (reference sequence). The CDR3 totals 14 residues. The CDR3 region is CASGAGPNTGELFF. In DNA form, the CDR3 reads TGTGCCAGCGGAGCAGGGCCGAACACCGGGGAGCTGTTTTTT.

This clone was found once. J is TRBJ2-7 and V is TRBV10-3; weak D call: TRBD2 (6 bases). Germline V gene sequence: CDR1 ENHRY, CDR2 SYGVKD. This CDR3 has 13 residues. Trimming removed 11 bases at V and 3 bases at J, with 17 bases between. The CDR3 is CASSGDLLYEQYF. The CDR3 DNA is TGTGCCTCCTCGGGGGATCTCCTCTACGAGCAGTACTTC.

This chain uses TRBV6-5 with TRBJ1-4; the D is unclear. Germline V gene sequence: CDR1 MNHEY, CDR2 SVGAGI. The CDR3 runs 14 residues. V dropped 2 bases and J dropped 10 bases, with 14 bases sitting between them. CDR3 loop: CASSYAGDGRKLFF. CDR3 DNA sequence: TGTGCCAGCAGTTACGCCGGGGATGGGAGAAAACTGTTTTTT.

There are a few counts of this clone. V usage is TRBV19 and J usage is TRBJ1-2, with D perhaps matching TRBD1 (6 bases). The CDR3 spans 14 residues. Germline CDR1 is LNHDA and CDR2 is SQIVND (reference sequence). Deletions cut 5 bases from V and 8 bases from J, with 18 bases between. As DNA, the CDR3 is TGTGCCAGTAGTTCAGAGGTGGGGGGGCAAGGCTACACCTTC. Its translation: CASSSEVGGQGYTF.

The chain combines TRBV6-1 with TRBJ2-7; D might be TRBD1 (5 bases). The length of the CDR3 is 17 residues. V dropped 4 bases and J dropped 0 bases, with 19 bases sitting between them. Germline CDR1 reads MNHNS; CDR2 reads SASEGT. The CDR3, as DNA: TGTGCCAGCAGTGTCATAAAACAGGCACTCAGCTCCTACGAGCAGTACTTC. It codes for CASSVIKQALSSYEQYF.

CDR3 DNA sequence: TGCGCCAGCAGCTTGGTGGCAGGGCGGACTGAAGCTTTCTTT. Its translation is CASSLVAGRTEAFF. The V call is TRBV5-1, the J call TRBJ1-1, with a possible D match to TRBD1 (5 bases). V lost 0 bases, J lost 5 bases, and 11 bases lay in between. Germline V gene sequence: CDR1 SGHRS, CDR2 YFSETQ. There are 14 residues in the CDR3.

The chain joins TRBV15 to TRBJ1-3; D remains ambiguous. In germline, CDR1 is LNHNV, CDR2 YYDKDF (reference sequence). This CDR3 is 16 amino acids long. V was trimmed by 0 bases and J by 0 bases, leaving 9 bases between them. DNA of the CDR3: TGTGCCACCAGCAGAGATCCCCCCAGCTCTGGAAACACCATATATTTT. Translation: CATSRDPPSSGNTIYF.

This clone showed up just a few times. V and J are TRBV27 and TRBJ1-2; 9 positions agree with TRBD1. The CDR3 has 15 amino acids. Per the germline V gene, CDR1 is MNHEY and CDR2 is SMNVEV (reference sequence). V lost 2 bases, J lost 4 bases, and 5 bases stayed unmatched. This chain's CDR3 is CASSLGTGFAYGYTF. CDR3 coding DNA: TGTGCCAGCAGTTTAGGGACAGGGTTTGCCTATGGCTACACCTTC.

The CDR3 bases are TGTGCCAGCAGCTTATCTGCGGGAGTGGGCGAGCAGTTCTTC. It translates to CASSLSAGVGEQFF. The J gene is TRBJ2-1, the V gene TRBV7-2, with 7 bases identical to TRBD2. Trimming cost V 2 bases and J 10 bases; bases outside gene matches: 8. This CDR3 contains 14 residues. Per germline, CDR1 SGHTA and CDR2 FQGNSA.

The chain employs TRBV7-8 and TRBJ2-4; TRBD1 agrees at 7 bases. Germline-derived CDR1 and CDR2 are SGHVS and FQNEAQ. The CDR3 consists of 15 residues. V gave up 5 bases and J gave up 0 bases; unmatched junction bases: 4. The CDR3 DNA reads TGTGCCAGCAGCCGGGACAGACAAGCCAAAAACATTCAGTACTTC. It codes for CASSRDRQAKNIQYF.

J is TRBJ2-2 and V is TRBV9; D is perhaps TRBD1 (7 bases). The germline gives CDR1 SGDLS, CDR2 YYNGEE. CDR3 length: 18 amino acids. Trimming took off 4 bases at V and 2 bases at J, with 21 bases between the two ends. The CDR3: CASSYLTWQGGNTGELFF. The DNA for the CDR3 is TGTGCCAGCAGCTACCTGACGTGGCAGGGGGGAAACACCGGGGAGCTGTTTTTT.

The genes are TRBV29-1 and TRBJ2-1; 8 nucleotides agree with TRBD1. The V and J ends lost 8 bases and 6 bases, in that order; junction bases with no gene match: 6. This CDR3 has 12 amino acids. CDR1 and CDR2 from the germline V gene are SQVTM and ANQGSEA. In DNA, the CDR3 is TGCAGCTCCCGGGACAGGCCCAATGAGCAGTTCTTC. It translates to CSSRDRPNEQFF.

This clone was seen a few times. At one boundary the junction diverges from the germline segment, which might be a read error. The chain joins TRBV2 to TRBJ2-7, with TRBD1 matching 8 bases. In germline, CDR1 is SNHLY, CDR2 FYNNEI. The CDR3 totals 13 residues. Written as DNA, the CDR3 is TGTGCCAGCAGTGACAAGGACAGGGTCCCCCCGCGCTTC. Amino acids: CASSDKDRVPPRF.